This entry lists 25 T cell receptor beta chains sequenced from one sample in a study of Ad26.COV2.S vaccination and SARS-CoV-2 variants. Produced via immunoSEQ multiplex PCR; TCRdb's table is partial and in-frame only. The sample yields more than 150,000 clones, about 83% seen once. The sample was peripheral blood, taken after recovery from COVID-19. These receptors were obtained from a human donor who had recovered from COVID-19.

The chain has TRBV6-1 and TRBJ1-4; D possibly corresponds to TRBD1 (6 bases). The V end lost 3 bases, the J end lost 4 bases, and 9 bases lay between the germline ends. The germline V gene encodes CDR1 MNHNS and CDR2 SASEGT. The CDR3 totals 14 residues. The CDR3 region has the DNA TGTGCCAGCAGTGACACAGGGATTAATGAAAAACTGTTTTTT. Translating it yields CASSDTGINEKLFF.

DNA of the CDR3: TGTGCCAGCAGCTTGGTTAGGGGCGAGACCCAGTACTTC. Protein product: CASSLVRGETQYF. The J gene is TRBJ2-5, the V gene TRBV5-6, with D possibly matching TRBD1 (5 bases). Germline V gene sequence: CDR1 SGHDT, CDR2 YYEEEE. This CDR3 has 13 amino acids. V shed 0 bases and J shed 5 bases, with 8 bases lying between them.

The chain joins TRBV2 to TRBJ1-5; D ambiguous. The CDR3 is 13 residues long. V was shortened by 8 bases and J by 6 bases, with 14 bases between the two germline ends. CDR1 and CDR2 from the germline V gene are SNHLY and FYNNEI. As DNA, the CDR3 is TGTGCCAGCGTAAGGGAGAGTAGTCAGCCCCAGCATTTT. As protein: CASVRESSQPQHF.

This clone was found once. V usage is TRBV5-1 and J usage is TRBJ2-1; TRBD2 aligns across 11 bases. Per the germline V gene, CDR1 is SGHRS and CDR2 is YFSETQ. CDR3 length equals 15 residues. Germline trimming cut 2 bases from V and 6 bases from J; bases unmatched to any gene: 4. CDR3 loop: CASSLRLAGSNEQFF. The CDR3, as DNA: TGCGCCAGCAGCTTAAGACTAGCGGGAAGCAATGAGCAGTTCTTC.

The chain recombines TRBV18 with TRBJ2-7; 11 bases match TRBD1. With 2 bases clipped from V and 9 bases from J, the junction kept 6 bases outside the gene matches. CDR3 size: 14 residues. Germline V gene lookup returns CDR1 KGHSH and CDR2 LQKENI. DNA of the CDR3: TGTGCCAGCTCACCATTGGGACAGGGGGATGGGCAGTACTTC. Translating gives CASSPLGQGDGQYF.

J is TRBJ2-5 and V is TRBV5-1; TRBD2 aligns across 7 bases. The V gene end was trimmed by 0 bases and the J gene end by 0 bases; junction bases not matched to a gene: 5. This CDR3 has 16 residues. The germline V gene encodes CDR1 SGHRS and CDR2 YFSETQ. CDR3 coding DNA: TGCGCCAGCAGCTTGGAACCAGCGGGGTACCAAGAGACCCAGTACTTC. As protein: CASSLEPAGYQETQYF.

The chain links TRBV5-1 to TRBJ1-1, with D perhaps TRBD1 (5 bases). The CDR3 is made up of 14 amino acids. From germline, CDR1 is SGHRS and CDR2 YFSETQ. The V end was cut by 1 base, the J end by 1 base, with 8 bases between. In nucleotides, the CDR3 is TGCGCCAGCAGCTTGCGGGGGGGGAACACTGAAGCTTTCTTT. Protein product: CASSLRGGNTEAFF.

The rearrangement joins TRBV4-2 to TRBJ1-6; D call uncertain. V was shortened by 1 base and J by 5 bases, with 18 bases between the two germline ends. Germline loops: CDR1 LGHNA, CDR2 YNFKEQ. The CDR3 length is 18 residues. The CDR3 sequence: CASSQAPDQGWDNSPLHF. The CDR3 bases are TGTGCCAGCAGCCAAGCCCCGGACCAAGGATGGGATAATTCACCCCTCCACTTT.

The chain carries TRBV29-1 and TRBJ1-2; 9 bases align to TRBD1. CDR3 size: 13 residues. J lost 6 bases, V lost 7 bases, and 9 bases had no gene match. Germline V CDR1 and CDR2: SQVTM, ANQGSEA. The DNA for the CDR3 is TGCAGCGCTCTACAGGGGGCGACGGATGGCTACACCTTC. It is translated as CSALQGATDGYTF.

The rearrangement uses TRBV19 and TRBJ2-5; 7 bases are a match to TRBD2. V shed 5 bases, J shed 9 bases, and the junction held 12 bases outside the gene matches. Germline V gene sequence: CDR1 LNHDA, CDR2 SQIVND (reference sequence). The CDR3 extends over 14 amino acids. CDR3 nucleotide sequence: TGTGCCAGTAGTGATCCGGGGACTAAAGTGGCCCAGTACTTC. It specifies CASSDPGTKVAQYF.

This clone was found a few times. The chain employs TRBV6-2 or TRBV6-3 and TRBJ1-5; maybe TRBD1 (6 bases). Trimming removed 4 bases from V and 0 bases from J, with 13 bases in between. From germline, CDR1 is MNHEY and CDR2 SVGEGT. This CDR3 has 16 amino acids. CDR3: CASSSYRDPSNQPQHF. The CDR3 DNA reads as TGTGCCAGCAGTTCGTACAGGGACCCTAGCAATCAGCCCCAGCATTTT.

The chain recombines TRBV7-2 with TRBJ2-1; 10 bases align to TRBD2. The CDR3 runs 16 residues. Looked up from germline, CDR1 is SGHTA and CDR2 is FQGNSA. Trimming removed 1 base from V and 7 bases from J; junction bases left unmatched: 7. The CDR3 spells CASSLVALAGVNEQFF. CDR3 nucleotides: TGTGCCAGCAGCTTAGTGGCCCTAGCGGGAGTTAATGAGCAGTTCTTC. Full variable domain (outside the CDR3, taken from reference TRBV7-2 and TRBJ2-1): GAGVSQSPSNKVTEKGKDVELRCDPISGHTALYWYRQSLGQGLEFLIYFQGNSAPDKSGLPSDRFSAERTGGSVSTLTIQRTQQEDSAVYLCASSLVALAGVNEQFFGPGTRLTVL.

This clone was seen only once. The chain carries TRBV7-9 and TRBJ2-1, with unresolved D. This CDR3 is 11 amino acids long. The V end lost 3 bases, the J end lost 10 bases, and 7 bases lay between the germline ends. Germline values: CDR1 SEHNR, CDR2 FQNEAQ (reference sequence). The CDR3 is CASSFSTEQFF. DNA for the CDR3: TGTGCCAGCAGCTTTTCGACAGAGCAGTTCTTC.

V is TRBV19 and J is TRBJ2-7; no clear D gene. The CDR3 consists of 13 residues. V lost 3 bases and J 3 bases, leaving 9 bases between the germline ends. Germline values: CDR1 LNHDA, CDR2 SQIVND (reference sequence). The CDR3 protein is CASSMSTFYEQYF. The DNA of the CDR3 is TGTGCCAGTAGTATGTCTACCTTCTACGAGCAGTACTTC.

For the CDR3, the DNA is TGTGCCAGTCTCCGGGACAGGGGCGTCCCTGGCTACACCTTC. As protein: CASLRDRGVPGYTF. V is TRBV19 and J is TRBJ1-2; the match to TRBD1 covers 10 bases. The V gene end was trimmed by 8 bases and the J gene end by 7 bases; junction bases not matched to a gene: 10. Germline values: CDR1 LNHDA, CDR2 SQIVND (reference sequence). CDR3 length equals 14 residues.

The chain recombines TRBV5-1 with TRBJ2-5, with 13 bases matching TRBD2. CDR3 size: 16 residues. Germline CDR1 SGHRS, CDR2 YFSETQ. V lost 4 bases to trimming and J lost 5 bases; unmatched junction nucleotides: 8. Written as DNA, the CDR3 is TGCGCCAGCAGCGATTCGACTAGCGGGGGGCCGGAGACCCAGTACTTC. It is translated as CASSDSTSGGPETQYF. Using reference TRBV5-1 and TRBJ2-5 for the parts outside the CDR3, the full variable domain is KAGVTQTPRYLIKTRGQQVTLSCSPISGHRSVSWYQQTPGQGLQFLFEYFSETQRNKGNFPGRFSGRQFSNSRSEMNVSTLELGDSALYLCASSDSTSGGPETQYFGPGTRLLVL.

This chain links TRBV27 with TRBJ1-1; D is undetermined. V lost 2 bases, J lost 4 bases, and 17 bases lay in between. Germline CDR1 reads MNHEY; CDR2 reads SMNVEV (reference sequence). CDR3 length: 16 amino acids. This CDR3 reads CASSLSPGQLVTEAFF. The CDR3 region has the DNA TGTGCCAGCAGTTTAAGCCCGGGCCAGTTGGTCACTGAAGCTTTCTTT.

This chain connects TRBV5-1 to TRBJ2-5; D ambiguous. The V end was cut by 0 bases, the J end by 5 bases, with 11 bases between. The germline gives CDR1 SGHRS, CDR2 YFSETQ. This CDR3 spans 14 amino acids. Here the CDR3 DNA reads TGCGCCAGCAGCTTGGAACGGGCTGGCGAGACCCAGTACTTC. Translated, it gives CASSLERAGETQYF.

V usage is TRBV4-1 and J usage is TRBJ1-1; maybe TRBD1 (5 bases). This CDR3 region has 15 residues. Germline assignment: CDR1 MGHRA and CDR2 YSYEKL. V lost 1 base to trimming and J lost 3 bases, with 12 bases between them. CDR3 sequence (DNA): TGCGCCAGCAGCCAAGGTTGGGGCGGGGACACTGAAGCTTTCTTT. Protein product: CASSQGWGGDTEAFF.

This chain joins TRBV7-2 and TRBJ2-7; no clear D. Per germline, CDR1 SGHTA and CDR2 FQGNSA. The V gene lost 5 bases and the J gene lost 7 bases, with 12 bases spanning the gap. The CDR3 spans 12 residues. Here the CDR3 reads CASSLLVREQYF. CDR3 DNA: TGTGCCAGCAGCCTTTTGGTGAGGGAGCAGTACTTC.

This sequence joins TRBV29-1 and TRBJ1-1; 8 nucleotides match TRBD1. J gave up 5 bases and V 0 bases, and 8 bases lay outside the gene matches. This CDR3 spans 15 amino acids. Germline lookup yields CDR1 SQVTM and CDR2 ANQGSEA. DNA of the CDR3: TGCAGCGTTGAAGATGGGAGGACAGGGCGGACTGAAGCTTTCTTT. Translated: CSVEDGRTGRTEAFF.

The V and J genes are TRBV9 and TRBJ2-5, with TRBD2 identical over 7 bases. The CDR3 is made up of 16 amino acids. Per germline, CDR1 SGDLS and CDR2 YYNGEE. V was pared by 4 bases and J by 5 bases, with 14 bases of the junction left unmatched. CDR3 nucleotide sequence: TGTGCCAGCAGCCTCAGGGAGGGGCGGTTTCAGGAGACCCAGTACTTC. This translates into CASSLREGRFQETQYF.

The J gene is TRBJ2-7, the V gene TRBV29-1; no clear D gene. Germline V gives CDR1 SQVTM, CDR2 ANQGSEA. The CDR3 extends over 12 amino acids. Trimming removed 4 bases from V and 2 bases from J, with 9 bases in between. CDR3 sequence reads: CSVGGQTYEQYF. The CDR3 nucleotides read TGCAGCGTTGGTGGGCAGACCTACGAGCAGTACTTC.

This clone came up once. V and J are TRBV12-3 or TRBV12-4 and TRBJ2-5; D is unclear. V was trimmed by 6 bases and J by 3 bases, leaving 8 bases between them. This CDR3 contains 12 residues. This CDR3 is CASSPLKETQYF. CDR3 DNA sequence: TGTGCCAGCAGCCCATTAAAAGAGACCCAGTACTTC.

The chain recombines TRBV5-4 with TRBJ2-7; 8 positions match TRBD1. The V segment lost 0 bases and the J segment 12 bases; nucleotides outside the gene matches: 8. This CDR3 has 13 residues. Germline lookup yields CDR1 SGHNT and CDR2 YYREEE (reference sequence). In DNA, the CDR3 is TGTGCCAGCAGCTTGGAAAAGTCAGGACAGGGGTACTTC. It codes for CASSLEKSGQGYF.